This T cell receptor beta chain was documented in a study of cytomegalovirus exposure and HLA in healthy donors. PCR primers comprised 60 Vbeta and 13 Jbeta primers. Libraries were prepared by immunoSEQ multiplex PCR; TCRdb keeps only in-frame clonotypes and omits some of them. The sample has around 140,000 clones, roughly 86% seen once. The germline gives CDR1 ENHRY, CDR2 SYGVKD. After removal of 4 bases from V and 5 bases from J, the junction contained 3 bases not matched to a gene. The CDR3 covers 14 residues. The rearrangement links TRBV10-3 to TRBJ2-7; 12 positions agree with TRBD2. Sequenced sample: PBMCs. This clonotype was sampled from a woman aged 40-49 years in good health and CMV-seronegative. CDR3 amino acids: CAISGLAGVDEQYF. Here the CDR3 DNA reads TGTGCCATCAGTGGACTAGCGGGAGTCGACGAGCAGTACTTC.